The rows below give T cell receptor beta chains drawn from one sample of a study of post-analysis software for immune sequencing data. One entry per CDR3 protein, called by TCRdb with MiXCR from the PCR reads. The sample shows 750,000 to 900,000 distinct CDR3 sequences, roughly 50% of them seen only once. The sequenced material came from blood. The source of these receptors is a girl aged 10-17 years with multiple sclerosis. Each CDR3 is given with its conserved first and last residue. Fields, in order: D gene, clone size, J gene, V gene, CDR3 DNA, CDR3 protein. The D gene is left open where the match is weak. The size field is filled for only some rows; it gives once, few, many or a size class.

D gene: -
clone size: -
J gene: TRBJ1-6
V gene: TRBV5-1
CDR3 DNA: TGCGCCAGCAGTTCCGAGTATAATTCACCCCTCCACTTT
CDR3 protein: CASSSEYNSPLHF

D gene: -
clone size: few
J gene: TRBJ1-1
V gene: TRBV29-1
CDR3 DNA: TGCAGCGCTGCGGAGGGCAGAGCTTTCTTT
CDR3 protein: CSAAEGRAFF

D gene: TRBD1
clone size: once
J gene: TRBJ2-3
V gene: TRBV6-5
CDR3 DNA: TGTGCCAGCAGTTACACAGGGGAGAGCACAGATACGCAGTATTTT
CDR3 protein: CASSYTGESTDTQYF

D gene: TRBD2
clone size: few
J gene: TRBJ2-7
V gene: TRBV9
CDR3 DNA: TGTGCCAGCAGCGTAGCTAGCGGGAGAGACGAGCAGTACTTC
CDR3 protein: CASSVASGRDEQYF

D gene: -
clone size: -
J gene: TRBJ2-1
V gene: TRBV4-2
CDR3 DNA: TGTGCCAGCAGCCAAGCAGGGTTCAATGAGCAGTTCTTC
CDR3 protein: CASSQAGFNEQFF

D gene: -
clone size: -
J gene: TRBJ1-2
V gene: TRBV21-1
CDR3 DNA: TGTGCCAGCAGCAAAAAGACAGGTTATGGCTACACCTTC
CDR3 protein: CASSKKTGYGYTF

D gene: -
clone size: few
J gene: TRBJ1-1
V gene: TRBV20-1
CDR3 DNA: TGCAGTGCCGCCGGACCCCGCAGGGTGGCTTTCTTT
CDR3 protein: CSAAGPRRVAFF

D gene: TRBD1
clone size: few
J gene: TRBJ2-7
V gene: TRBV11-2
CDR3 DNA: TGTGCCAGCAGCGATCCTGGGACAGGTCTTTCCTACGAGCAGTACTTC
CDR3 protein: CASSDPGTGLSYEQYF

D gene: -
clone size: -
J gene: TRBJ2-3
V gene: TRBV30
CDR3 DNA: TGTGCCTGGAGTGTGCAGACAGATACGCAGTATTTT
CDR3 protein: CAWSVQTDTQYF

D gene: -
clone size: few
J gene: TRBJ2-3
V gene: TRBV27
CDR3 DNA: TGTGCCAGCAGTCGTTCGGGAGATACGCAGTATTTT
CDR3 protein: CASSRSGDTQYF

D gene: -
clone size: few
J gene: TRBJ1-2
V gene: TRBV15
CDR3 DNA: TGTGCCACCAGCGAAACGGGGCAAGCAGGGCTCGGCTACACCTTC
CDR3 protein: CATSETGQAGLGYTF

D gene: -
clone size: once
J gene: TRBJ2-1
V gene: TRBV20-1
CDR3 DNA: TGCAGTGCTCCCGGGACCCTGAGGGGTGAGCAGTTCTTC
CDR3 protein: CSAPGTLRGEQFF

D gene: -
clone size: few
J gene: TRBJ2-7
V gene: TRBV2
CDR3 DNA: TGTGCCAGCAGTGGTTTAGGCTCTAGCGCGGGCTACTACGAGCAGTACTTC
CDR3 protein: CASSGLGSSAGYYEQYF

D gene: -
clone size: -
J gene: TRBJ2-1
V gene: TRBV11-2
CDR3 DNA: TGTGCCAGCAGCACCTGGACTGGGTACAATGAGCAGTTCTTC
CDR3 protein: CASSTWTGYNEQFF

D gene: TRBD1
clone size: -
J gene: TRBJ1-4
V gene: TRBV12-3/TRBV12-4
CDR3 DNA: TGTGCCAGCAGTGGGTCGATGGGACAGGGGTCCAATGAAAAACTGTTTTTT
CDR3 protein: CASSGSMGQGSNEKLFF

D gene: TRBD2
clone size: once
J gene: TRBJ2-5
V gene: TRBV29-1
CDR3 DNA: TGCAGCGCCAGCCCCAGGGGAGCGGGAGTGTCTTACACCCATGAGCAGTACTTC
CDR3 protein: CSASPRGAGVSYTHEQYF

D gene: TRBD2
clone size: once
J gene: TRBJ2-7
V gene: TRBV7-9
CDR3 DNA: TGTGCCAGCAGCACCGGGACTAGCGGGAGTATCTCGTACGAGCAGTACTTC
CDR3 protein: CASSTGTSGSISYEQYF

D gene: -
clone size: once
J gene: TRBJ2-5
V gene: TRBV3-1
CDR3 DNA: TGTGCCAGCAGCCCAAAGTTGTTGGGTAAGGAGACCCAGTACTTC
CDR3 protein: CASSPKLLGKETQYF

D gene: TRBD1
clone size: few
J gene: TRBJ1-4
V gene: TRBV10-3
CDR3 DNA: TGTGCCATCAGTGAGTCCTACAGGGGTACAGGACGGACTAATGAAAAACTGTTTTTT
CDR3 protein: CAISESYRGTGRTNEKLFF

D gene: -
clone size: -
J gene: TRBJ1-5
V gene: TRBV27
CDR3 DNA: TGTGCCAGCAGTTTATATGCCTCCGCCAGCAATCAGCCCCAGCATTTT
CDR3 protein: CASSLYASASNQPQHF

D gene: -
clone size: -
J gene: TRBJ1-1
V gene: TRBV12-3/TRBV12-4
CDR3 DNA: TGTGCCAGCAGTTTCTACAGGGTGCCGACGGGAACTGAAGCTTTCTTT
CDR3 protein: CASSFYRVPTGTEAFF

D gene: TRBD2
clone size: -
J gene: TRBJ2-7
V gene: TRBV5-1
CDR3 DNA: TGCGCCAGCAGCTTGGTAGGGCGCGGGAGGGCCAGTAATGTCTACGAGCAGTACTTC
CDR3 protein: CASSLVGRGRASNVYEQYF

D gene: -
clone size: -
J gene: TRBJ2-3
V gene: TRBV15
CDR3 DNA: TGTGCCACCAGCAGAGATCTGGTGGGGGCTAGCACAGATACGCAGTATTTT
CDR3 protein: CATSRDLVGASTDTQYF

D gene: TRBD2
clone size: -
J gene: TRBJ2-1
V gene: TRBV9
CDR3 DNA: TGTGCCAGCAGCGTAGGTAGCGGGGGGAATAATGAGCAGTTCTTC
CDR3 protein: CASSVGSGGNNEQFF

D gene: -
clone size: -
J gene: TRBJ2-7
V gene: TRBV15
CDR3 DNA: TGTGCCACCAGCAGAGGGGACTCCTACGAGCAGTACTTC
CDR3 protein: CATSRGDSYEQYF

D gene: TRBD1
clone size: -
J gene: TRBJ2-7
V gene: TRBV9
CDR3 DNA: TGTGCCAGCAGCGCCGACAGGGGTCCCGACGAGCAGTACTTC
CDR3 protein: CASSADRGPDEQYF

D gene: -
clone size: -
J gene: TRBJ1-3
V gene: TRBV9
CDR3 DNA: TGTGCCAGCAGCGTAGATGGCTCCCAGAAGGACACCATATATTTT
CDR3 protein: CASSVDGSQKDTIYF

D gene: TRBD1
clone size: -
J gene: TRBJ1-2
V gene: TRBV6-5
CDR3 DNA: TGTGCCAGCAGCAACAGGGGGTTCTATGGCTACACCTTC
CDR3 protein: CASSNRGFYGYTF

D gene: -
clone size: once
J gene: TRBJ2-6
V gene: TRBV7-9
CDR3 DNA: TGTGCCAGCAGCTTAGTTATTAGTGCTGGGGCCAACGTCCTGACTTTC
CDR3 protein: CASSLVISAGANVLTF

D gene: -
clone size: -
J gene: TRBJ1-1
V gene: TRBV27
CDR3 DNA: TGTGCCAGCAGTTGGTTGTCTGGCGCTGAAGCTTTCTTT
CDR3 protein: CASSWLSGAEAFF

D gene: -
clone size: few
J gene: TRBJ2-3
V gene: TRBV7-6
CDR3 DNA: TGTGCCAGCAGCTTCGGCCAGCGAGGCACAGATACGCAGTATTTT
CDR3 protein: CASSFGQRGTDTQYF

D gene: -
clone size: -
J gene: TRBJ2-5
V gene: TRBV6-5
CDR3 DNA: TGTGCCAGCAGACGGTCCCCAGGGGAGACCCAGTACTTC
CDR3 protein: CASRRSPGETQYF

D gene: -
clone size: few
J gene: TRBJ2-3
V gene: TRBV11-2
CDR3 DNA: TGTGCCAGCAGCTCCCTGGGACGGTTAAGCACAGATACGCAGTATTTT
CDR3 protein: CASSSLGRLSTDTQYF

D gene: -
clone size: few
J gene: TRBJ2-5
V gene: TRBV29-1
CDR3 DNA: TGCAGCGTTCGGTGGGGCTCGTGGGAGCAGTACTTC
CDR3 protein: CSVRWGSWEQYF

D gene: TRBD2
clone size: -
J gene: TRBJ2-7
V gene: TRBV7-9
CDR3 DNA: TGTGCCAGCAGCTTAGTCACTAGCGAGAGGTTCAACGAGCAGTACTTC
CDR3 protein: CASSLVTSERFNEQYF

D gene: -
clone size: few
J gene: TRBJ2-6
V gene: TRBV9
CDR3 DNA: TGTGCCAGCAGCGTAGTGGGCACCTCTGGGGCCAACGTCCTGACTTTC
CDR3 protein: CASSVVGTSGANVLTF

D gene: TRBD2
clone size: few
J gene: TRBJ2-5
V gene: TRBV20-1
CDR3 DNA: TGCAGTGCTAGAGATAGGGCACTAGCGGGATACCAAGAGACCCAGTACTTC
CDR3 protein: CSARDRALAGYQETQYF

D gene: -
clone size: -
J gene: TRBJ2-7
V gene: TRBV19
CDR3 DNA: TGTGCCAGTAGTGCCCAGCAGACCTACGAGCAGTACTTC
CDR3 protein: CASSAQQTYEQYF